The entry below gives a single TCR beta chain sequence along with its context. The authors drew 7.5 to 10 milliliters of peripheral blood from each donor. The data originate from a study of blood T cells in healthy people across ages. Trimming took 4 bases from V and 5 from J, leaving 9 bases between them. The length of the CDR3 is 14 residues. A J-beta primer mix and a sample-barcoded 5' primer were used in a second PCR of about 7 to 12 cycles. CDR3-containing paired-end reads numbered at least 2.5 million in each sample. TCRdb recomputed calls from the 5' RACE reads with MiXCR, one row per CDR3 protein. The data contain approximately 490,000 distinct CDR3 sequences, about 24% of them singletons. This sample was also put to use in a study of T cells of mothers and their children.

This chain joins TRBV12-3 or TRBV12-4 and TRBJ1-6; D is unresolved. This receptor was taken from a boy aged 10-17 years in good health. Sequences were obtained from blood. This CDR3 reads CASSSELNNSPLHF. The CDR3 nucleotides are TGTGCCAGCAGTTCAGAGCTCAATAATTCACCCCTCCACTTT.